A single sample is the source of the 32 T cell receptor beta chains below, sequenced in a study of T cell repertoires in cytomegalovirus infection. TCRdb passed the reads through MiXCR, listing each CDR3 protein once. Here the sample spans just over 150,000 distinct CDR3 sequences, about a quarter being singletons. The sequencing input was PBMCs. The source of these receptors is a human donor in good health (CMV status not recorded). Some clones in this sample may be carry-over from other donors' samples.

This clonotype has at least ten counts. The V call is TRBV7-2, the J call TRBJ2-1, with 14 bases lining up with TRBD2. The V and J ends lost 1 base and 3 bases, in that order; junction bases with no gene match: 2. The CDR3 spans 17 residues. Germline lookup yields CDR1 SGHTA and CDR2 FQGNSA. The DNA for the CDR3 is TGTGCCAGCAGCTTAGTAGGGACTAGCGGGAGCTACAATGAGCAGTTCTTC. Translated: CASSLVGTSGSYNEQFF.

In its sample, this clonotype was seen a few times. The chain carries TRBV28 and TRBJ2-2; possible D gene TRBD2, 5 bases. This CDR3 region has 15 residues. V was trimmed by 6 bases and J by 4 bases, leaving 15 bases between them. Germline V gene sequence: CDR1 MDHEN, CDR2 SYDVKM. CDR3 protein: CASSMALGSTGELFF. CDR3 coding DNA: TGTGCCAGCAGCATGGCGTTGGGGAGCACCGGGGAGCTGTTTTTT.

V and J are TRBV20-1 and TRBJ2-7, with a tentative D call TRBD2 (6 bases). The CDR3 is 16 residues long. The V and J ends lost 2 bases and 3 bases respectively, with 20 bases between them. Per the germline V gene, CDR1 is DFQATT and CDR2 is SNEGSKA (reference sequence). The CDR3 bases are TGCAGTGCTAGAATTCCCGATGGGGCTAGCGTCTACGAGCAGTACTTC. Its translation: CSARIPDGASVYEQYF.

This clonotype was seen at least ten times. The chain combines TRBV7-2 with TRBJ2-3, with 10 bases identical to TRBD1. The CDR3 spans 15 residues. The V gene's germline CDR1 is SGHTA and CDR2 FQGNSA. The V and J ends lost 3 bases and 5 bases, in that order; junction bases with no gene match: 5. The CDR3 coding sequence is TGTGCCAGCAGCTTGACAGGGGGCGCGAGAGATACGCAGTATTTT. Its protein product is CASSLTGGARDTQYF.

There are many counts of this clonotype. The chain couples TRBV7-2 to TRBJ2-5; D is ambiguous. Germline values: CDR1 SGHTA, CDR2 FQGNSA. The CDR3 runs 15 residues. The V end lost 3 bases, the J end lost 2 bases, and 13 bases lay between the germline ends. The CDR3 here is CASSFGDQRQETQYF. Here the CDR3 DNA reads TGTGCCAGCAGCTTCGGAGACCAGAGGCAAGAGACCCAGTACTTC. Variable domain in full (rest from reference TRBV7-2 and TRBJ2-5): GAGVSQSPSNKVTEKGKDVELRCDPISGHTALYWYRQSLGQGLEFLIYFQGNSAPDKSGLPSDRFSAERTGGSVSTLTIQRTQQEDSAVYLCASSFGDQRQETQYFGPGTRLLVL.

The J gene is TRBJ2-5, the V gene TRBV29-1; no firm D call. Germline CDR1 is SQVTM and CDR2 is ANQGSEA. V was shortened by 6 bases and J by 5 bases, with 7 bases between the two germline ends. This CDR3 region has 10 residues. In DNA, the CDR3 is TGCAGCGTCCTGCAGGAGACCCAGTACTTC. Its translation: CSVLQETQYF.

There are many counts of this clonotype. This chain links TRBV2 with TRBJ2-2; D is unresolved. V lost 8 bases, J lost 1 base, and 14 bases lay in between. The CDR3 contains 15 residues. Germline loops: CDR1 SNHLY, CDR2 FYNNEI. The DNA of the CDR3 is TGTGCCAGCTCATCCCGGAGTAGGAACACCGGGGAGCTGTTTTTT. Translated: CASSSRSRNTGELFF.

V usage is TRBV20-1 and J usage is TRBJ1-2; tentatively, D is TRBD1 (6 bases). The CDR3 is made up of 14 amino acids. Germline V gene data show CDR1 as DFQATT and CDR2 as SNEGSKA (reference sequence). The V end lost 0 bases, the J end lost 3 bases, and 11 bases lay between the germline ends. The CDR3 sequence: CSARDWQGYYGYTF. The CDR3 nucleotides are TGCAGTGCTAGAGATTGGCAGGGGTACTATGGCTACACCTTC.

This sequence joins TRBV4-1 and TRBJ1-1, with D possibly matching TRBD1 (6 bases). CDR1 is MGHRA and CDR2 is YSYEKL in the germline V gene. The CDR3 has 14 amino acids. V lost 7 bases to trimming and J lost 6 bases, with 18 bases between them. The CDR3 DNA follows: TGCGCCAGCACGACAGGCGGGGATAAATCTGAAGCTTTCTTT. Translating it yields CASTTGGDKSEAFF.

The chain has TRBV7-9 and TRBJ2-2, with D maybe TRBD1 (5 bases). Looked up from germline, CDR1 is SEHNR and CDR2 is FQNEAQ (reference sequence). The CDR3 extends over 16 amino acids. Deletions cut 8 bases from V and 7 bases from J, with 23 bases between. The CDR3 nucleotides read TGTGCCAGCGATTTCAGGGATCGGGTTTCAGACGGGGAGCTGTTTTTT. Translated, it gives CASDFRDRVSDGELFF.

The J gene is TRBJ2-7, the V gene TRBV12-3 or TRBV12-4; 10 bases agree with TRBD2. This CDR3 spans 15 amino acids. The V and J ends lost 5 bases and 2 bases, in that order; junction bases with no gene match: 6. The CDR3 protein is CASSLISGGAYEQYF. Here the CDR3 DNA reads TGTGCCAGCAGTCTCATCAGCGGGGGGGCCTACGAGCAGTACTTC.

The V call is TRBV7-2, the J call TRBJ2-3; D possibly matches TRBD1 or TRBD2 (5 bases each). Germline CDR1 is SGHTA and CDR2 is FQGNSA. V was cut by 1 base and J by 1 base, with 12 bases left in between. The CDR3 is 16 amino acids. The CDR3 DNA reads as TGTGCCAGCAGCTTAGGAGGGGCCTTGGGCACAGATACGCAGTATTTT. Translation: CASSLGGALGTDTQYF.

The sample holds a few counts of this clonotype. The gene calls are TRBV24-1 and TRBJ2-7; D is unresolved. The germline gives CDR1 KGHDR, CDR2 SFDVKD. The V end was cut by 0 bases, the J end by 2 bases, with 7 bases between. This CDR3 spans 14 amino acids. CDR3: CATSDLTSPYEQYF. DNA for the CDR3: TGTGCCACCAGTGATTTGACCTCTCCCTACGAGCAGTACTTC.

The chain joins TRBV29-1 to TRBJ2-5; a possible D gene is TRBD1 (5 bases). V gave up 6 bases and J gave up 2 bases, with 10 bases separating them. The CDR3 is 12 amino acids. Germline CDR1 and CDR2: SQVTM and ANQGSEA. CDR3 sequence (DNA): TGCAGCGTCGCCAAGGGGCAAGAGACCCAGTACTTC. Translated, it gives CSVAKGQETQYF.

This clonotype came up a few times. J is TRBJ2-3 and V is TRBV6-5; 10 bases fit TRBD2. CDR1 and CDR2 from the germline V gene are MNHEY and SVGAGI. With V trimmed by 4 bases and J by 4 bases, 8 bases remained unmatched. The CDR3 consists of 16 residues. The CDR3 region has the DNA TGTGCCAGCAGTTGGCTAGCGGGGGAGGGGGCAGATACGCAGTATTTT. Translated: CASSWLAGEGADTQYF.

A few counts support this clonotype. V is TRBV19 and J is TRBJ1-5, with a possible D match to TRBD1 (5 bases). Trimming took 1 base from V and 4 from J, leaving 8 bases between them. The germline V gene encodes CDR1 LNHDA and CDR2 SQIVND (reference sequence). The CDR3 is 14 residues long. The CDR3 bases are TGTGCCAGTAGTATAGTAGACAGAAATCAGCCCCAGCATTTT. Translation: CASSIVDRNQPQHF.

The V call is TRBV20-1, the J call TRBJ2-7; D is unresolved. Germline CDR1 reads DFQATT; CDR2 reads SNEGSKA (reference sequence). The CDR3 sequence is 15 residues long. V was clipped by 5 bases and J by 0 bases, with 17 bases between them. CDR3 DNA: TGCAGTGCTCTGAAACAAGAGACCCTCTCCTACGAGCAGTACTTC. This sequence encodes CSALKQETLSYEQYF.

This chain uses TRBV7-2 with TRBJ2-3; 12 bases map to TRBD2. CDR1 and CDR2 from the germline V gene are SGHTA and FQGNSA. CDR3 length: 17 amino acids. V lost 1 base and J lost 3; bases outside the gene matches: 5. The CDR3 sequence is CASSLGAGTSGTDTQYF. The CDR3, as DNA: TGTGCCAGCAGCTTAGGCGCCGGGACTAGCGGGACAGATACGCAGTATTTT.

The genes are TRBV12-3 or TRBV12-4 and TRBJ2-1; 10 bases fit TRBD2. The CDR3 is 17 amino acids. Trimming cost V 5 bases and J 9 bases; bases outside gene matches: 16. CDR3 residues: CASSASERGGRFSEQFF. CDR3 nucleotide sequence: TGTGCCAGCAGTGCTAGTGAGCGGGGGGGCCGGTTCAGTGAGCAGTTCTTC.

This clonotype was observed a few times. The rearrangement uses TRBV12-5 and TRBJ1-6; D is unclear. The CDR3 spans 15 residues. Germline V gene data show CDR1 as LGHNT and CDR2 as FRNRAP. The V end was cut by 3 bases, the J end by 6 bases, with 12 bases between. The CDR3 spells CASGFGPSLNSPLHF. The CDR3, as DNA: TGTGCTAGTGGTTTCGGCCCCTCCCTTAATTCACCCCTCCACTTT.

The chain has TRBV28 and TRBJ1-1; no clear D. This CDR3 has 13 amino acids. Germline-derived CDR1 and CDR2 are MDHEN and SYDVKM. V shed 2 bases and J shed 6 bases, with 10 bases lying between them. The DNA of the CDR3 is TGTGCCAGCAGTTTAAATGGACCGGCTGAAGCTTTCTTT. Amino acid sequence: CASSLNGPAEAFF.

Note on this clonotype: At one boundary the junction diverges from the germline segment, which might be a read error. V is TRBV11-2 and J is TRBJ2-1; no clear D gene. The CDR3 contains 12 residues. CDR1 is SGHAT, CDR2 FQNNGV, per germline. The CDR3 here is CVSSRTAREQFF. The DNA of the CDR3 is TGTGTCAGCAGCCGTACCGCTAGAGAGCAGTTCTTC.

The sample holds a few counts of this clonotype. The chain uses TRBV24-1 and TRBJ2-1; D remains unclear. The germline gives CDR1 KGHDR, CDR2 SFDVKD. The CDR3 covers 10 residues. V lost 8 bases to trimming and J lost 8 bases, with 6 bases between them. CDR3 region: CATITHEQFF. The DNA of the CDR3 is TGTGCCACCATCACCCATGAGCAGTTCTTC.

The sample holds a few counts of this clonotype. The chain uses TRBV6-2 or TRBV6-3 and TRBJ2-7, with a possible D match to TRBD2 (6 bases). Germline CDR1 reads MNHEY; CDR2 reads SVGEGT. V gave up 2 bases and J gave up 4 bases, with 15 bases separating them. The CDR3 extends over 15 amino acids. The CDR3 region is CASSYPAGRPYEQYF. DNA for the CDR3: TGTGCCAGCAGTTACCCGGCGGGGCGTCCTTACGAGCAGTACTTC.

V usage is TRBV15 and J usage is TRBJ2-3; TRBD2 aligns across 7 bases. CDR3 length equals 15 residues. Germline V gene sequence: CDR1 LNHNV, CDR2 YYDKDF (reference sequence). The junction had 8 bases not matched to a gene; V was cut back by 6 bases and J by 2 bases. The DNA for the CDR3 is TGTGCCACCAGTCTATGGCGGGGGATCACAGATACGCAGTATTTT. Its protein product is CATSLWRGITDTQYF.

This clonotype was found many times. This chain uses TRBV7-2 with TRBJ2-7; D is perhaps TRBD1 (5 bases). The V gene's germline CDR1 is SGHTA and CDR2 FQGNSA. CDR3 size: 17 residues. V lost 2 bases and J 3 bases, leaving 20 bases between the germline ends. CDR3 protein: CASSLISWGSKNYEQYF. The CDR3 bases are TGTGCCAGCAGCTTAATCTCCTGGGGCAGCAAAAACTACGAGCAGTACTTC.

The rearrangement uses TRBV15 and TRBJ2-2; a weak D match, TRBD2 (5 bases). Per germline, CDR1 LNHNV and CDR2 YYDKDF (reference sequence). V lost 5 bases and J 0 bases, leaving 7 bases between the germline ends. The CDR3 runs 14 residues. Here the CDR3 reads CATSPGANTGELFF. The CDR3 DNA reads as TGTGCCACCAGCCCCGGGGCGAACACCGGGGAGCTGTTTTTT.

The CDR3 protein is CSGDRGLQETQYF. The CDR3 nucleotides are TGCAGTGGGGACAGGGGGCTGCAAGAGACCCAGTACTTC. The chain recombines TRBV20-1 with TRBJ2-5; 12 nucleotides match TRBD1. J lost 2 bases, V lost 7 bases, and 2 bases had no gene match. Germline CDR1 and CDR2: DFQATT and SNEGSKA (reference sequence). The CDR3 is made up of 13 amino acids.

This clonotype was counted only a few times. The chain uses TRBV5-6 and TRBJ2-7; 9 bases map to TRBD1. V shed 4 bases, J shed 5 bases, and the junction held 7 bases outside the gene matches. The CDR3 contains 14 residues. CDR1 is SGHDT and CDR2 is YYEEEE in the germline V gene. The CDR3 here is CASSARGQGHEQYF. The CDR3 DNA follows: TGTGCCAGCAGCGCTAGAGGACAGGGGCACGAGCAGTACTTC.

In DNA form, the CDR3 reads TGTGCCAGCACCACCGGGACAGGGCATCAGCCCCAGCATTTT. Its protein product is CASTTGTGHQPQHF. V and J are TRBV6-1 and TRBJ1-5; 9 nucleotides agree with TRBD1. Trimming took 7 bases from V and 5 from J; bases not matched to a gene: 6. The CDR3 spans 14 residues. CDR1 and CDR2 from the germline V gene are MNHNS and SASEGT.

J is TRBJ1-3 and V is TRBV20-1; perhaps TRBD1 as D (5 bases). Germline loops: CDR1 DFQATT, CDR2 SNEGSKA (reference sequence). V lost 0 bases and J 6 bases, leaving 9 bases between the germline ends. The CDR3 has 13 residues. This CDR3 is CSARDDSINTIYF. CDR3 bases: TGCAGTGCTAGAGATGACAGTATAAACACCATATATTTT.

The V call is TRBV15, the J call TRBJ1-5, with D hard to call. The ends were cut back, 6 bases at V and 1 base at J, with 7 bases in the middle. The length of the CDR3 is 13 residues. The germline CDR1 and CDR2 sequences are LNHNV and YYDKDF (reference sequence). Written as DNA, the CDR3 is TGTGCCACCAGGGGCATGAGCAATCAGCCCCAGCATTTT. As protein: CATRGMSNQPQHF.